This T cell receptor beta chain was sequenced in a study of T cells in Graves' hyperthyroidism and ophthalmopathy. Study findings and constraints: Most thyroid clonotypes expanded above 0.001 were also detected in blood.

In this sample, this clonotype turned up many times. As yet, its antigen is unknown. The TCR beta CDR3 regions underwent amplification using RNA transcripts as the source. HTBI primers were employed in a first-round RT-PCR of the TCR CDR3. MiXCR was run by TCRdb on the multiplex PCR reads, yielding one entry per CDR3 protein. Here the sample spans some 570,000 distinct CDR3 sequences, 14% being singletons. Patients with ophthalmopathy all had a Clinical Activity Score of at least 3, a NOSPECS grade of at least 4 and duration under 3 months. Uncontrolled infection, other autoimmune disease, pregnancy or lactation excluded patients. Sequenced: blood. The clonotype comes from a woman aged 18-29 years with Graves' ophthalmopathy.

The CDR3, as DNA: TGCAGCGTTGAGGGAGGGGCGGGAAGGGTGCAGTTCTTC. Protein: CSVEGGAGRVQFF. The chain combines TRBV29-1 with TRBJ2-1; 7 bases agree with TRBD2. This CDR3 contains 13 residues. The V segment lost 3 bases and the J segment 12 bases; nucleotides outside the gene matches: 11. In germline, CDR1 is SQVTM, CDR2 ANQGSEA.